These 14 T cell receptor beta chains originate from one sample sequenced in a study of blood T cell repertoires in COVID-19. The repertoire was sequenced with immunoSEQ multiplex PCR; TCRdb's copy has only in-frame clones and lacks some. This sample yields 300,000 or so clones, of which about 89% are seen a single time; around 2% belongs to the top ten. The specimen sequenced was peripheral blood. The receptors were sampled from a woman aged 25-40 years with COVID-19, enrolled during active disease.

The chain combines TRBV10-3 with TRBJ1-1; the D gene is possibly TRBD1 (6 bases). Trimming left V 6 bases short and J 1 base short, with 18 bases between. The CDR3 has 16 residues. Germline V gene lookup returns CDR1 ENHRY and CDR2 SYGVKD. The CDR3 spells CAISQREGVRNTEAFF. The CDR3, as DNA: TGTGCCATCAGCCAGAGAGAGGGGGTCAGGAACACTGAAGCTTTCTTT.

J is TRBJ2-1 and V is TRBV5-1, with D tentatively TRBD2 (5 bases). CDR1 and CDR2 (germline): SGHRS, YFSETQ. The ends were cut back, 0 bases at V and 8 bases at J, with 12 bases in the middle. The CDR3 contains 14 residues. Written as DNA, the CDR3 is TGCGCCAGCAGCTTGGAGTGGGAGAGGGATGAGCAGTTCTTC. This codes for CASSLEWERDEQFF. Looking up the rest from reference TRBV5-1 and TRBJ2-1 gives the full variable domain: KAGVTQTPRYLIKTRGQQVTLSCSPISGHRSVSWYQQTPGQGLQFLFEYFSETQRNKGNFPGRFSGRQFSNSRSEMNVSTLELGDSALYLCASSLEWERDEQFFGPGTRLTVL.

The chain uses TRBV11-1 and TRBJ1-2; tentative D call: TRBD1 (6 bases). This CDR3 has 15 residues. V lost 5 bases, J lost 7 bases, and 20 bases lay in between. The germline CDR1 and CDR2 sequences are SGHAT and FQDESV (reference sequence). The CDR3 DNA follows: TGTGCCAGCAGCGGGGGCGGCTCCTCCCGCGTTGGCTACACCTTC. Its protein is CASSGGGSSRVGYTF.

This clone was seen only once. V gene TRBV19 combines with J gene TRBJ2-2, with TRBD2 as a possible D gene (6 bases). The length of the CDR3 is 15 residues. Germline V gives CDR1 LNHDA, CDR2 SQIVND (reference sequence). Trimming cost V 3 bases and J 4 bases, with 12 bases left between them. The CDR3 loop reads CASSIGGQRTGELFF. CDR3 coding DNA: TGTGCCAGTAGTATTGGAGGGCAGCGCACCGGGGAGCTGTTTTTT. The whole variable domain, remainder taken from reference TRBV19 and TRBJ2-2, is DGGITQSPKYLFRKEGQNVTLSCEQNLNHDAMYWYRQDPGQGLRLIYYSQIVNDFQKGDIAEGYSVSREKKESFPLTVTSAQKNPTAFYLCASSIGGQRTGELFFGEGSRLTVL.

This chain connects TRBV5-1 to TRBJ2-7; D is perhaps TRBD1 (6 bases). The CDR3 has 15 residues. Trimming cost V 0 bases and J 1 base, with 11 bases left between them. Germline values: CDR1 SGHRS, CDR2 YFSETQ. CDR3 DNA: TGCGCCAGCAGCTTGGGCGGCAGGGGATCCTACGAGCAGTACTTC. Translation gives CASSLGGRGSYEQYF.

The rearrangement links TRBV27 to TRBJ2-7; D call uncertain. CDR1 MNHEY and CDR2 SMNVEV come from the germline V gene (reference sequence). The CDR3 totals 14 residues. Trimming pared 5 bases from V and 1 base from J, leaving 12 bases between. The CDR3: CASSPTVPSYEQYF. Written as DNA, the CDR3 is TGTGCCAGCAGTCCGACTGTCCCTTCCTACGAGCAGTACTTC.

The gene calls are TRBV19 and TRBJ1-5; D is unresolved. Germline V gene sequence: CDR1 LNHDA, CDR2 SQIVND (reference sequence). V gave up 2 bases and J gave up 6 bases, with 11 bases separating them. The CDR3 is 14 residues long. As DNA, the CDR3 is TGTGCCAGTAGTATACCGGGAACAAGTCAGCCCCAGCATTTT. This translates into CASSIPGTSQPQHF.

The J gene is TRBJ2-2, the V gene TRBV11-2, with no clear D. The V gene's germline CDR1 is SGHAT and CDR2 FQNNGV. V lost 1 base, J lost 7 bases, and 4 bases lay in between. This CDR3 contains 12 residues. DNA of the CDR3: TGTGCCAGCAGCTTAGGAGTCGGGGAGCTGTTTTTT. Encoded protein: CASSLGVGELFF. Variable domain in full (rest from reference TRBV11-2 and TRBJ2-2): EAGVAQSPRYKIIEKRQSVAFWCNPISGHATLYWYQQILGQGPKLLIQFQNNGVVDDSQLPKDRFSAERLKGVDSTLKIQPAKLEDSAVYLCASSLGVGELFFGEGSRLTVL.

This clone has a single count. This chain's CDR3 is CASRDRGKISYEQYF. In DNA, the CDR3 is TGTGCCAGCAGGGACAGGGGGAAGATCTCCTACGAGCAGTACTTC. J is TRBJ2-7 and V is TRBV6-5; 10 bases are a match to TRBD1. This CDR3 region has 15 residues. From germline, CDR1 is MNHEY and CDR2 SVGAGI. J gave up 0 bases and V 6 bases, and 5 bases lay outside the gene matches.

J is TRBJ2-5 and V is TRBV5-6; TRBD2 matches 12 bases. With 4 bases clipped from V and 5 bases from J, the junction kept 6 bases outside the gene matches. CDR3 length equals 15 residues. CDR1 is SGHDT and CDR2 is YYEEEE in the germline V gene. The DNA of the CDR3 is TGTGCCAGCAGCCAGACTAGCGGGAGATACGAGACCCAGTACTTC. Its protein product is CASSQTSGRYETQYF. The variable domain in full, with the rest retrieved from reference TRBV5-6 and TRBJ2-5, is DAGVTQSPTHLIKTRGQQVTLRCSPKSGHDTVSWYQQALGQGPQFIFQYYEEEERQRGNFPDRFSGHQFPNYSSELNVNALLLGDSALYLCASSQTSGRYETQYFGPGTRLLVL.

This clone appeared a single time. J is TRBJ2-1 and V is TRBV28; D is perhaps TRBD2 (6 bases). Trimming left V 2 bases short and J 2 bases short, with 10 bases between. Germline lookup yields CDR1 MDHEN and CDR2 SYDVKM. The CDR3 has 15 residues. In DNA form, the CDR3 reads TGTGCCAGCAGTTTAGGCGGGGAGGCCTACAATGAGCAGTTCTTC. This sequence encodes CASSLGGEAYNEQFF. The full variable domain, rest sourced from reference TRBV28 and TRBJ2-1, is DVKVTQSSRYLVKRTGEKVFLECVQDMDHENMFWYRQDPGLGLRLIYFSYDVKMKEKGDIPEGYSVSREKKERFSLILESASTNQTSMYLCASSLGGEAYNEQFFGPGTRLTVL.

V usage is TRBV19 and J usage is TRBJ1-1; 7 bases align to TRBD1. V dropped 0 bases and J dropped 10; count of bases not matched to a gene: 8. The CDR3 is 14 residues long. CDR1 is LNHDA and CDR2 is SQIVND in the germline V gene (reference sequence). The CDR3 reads CASSIDRRRGRAFF. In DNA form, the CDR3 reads TGTGCCAGTAGTATAGATCGCCGCAGGGGGAGAGCTTTCTTT.

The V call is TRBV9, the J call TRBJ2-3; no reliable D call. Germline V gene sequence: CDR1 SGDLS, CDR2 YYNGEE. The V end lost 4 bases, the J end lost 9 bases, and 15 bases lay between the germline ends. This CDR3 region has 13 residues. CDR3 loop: CASSSPPLETQYF. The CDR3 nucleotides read TGTGCCAGCAGCTCCCCCCCCCTGGAGACGCAGTATTTT.

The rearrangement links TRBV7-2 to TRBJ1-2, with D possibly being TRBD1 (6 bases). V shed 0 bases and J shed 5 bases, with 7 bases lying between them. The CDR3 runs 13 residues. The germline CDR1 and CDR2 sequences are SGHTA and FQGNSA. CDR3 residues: CASSLAGTYGYTF. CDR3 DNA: TGTGCCAGCAGCTTAGCGGGGACATATGGCTACACCTTC. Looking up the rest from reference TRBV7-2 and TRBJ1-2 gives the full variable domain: GAGVSQSPSNKVTEKGKDVELRCDPISGHTALYWYRQSLGQGLEFLIYFQGNSAPDKSGLPSDRFSAERTGGSVSTLTIQRTQQEDSAVYLCASSLAGTYGYTFGSGTRLTVV.